Each of the 6 T cell receptor beta chains below was sequenced from the same sample in a study of shared clonotypes between healthy human individuals. Only in-frame clones appear in the TCRdb table, and some are missing; sequencing was by immunoSEQ multiplex PCR. The table has roughly 500,000 clones, 95% to 97% seen once. The sample consisted of naive CD4+ T cells sorted from blood. The subset: CD45RA+ positively selected. These receptors were collected from a woman aged 25 to 45 in good health.

The chain joins TRBV15 to TRBJ2-3, with 7 nucleotides matching TRBD2. V lost 1 base to trimming and J lost 4 bases; unmatched junction nucleotides: 8. The germline V gene encodes CDR1 LNHNV and CDR2 YYDKDF (reference sequence). This CDR3 comprises 16 residues. CDR3 sequence (DNA): TGTGCCACCAGCAGAGTTGGCGGGAGTGGCCCAGATACGCAGTATTTT. Amino acid sequence: CATSRVGGSGPDTQYF.

The V and J genes are TRBV7-3 and TRBJ2-7; D is unclear. V lost 2 bases, J lost 0 bases, and 11 bases lay in between. The CDR3 runs 15 residues. CDR1 and CDR2 (germline): SGHTA, FQGTGA. The CDR3 region is CASSLGTIGSYEQYF. In nucleotides, the CDR3 is TGTGCCAGCAGCTTAGGCACTATCGGCTCCTACGAGCAGTACTTC. Based on the CDR3 plus reference TRBV7-3 and TRBJ2-7, the full variable domain is GAGVSQTPSNKVTEKGKYVELRCDPISGHTALYWYRQSLGQGPEFLIYFQGTGAADDSGLPNDRFFAVRPEGSVSTLKIQRTERGDSAVYLCASSLGTIGSYEQYFGPGTRLTVT.

The chain employs TRBV19 and TRBJ2-7, with 7 nucleotides matching TRBD2. The trim removed 5 bases at V and 2 bases at J, leaving 9 bases unmatched. Germline assignment: CDR1 LNHDA and CDR2 SQIVND (reference sequence). The CDR3 contains 15 residues. CDR3 bases: TGTGCCAGTAGTCTATCTAGCGGACCAGCCTACGAGCAGTACTTC. Translation gives CASSLSSGPAYEQYF.

This chain uses TRBV6-5 with TRBJ2-7; D unclear. The CDR3 totals 11 residues. V gave up 2 bases and J gave up 3 bases, with 2 bases separating them. Per germline, CDR1 MNHEY and CDR2 SVGAGI. Here the CDR3 reads CASSYNYEQYF. The DNA of the CDR3 is TGTGCCAGCAGTTACAACTACGAGCAGTACTTC.

The genes are TRBV28 and TRBJ2-5; no definite D call. The CDR3 length is 10 residues. V lost 6 bases and J 6 bases, leaving 5 bases between the germline ends. Germline V gene sequence: CDR1 MDHEN, CDR2 SYDVKM. The CDR3 DNA is TGTGCCAGCAGCCGACAGACCCAGTACTTC. It yields the protein CASSRQTQYF.

The V and J genes are TRBV18 and TRBJ2-5, with D possibly TRBD1 on 6 matching bases. The J call may be in error: the DNA end matches TRBJ2-7 better. Germline CDR1 and CDR2: KGHSH and LQKENI. This CDR3 region has 15 residues. The CDR3 here is CASSPPGAASYEQYF. The CDR3, as DNA: TGTGCCAGCTCACCACCGGGGGCCGCATCCTACGAGCAGTACTTC.